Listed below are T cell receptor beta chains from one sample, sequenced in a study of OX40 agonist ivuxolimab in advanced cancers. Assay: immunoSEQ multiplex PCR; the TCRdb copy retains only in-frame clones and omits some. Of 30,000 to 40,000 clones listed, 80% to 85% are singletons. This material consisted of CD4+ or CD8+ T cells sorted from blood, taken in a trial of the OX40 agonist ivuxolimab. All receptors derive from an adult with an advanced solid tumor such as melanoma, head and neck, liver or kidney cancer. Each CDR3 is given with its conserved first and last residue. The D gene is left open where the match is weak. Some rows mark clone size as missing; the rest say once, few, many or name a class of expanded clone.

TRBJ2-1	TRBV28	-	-	TGTGCCAGCAGTTTCGGCCGGGGCCTGAATGAGCAGTTCTTC	CASSFGRGLNEQFF
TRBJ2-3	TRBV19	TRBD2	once	TGTGCCAGCACGGGGGGGAAAGCGCAGTATTTT	CASTGGKAQYF
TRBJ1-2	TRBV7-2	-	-	TGTGCCAGCAGCATGGACGGCTATGGCTACACCTTC	CASSMDGYGYTF
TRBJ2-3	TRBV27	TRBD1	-	TGTGCCAGCAGTTCTTGGACAGGGGGTAGTACAGATACGCAGTATTTT	CASSSWTGGSTDTQYF
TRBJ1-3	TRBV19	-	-	TGTGCCAGTAGGGGTCAGTTGTTTGGAAACACCATATATTTT	CASRGQLFGNTIYF
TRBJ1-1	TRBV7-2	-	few	TGTGCCAGCAGCCGGACCTCTCAAGGGACTGAAGCTTTCTTT	CASSRTSQGTEAFF
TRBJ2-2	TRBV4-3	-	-	TGCGCCAGCAGCCCGTTACTGAACACCGGGGAGCTGTTTTTT	CASSPLLNTGELFF
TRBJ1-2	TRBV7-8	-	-	TGTGCCAGCAGCTCTAAAGGGGTACGCTATGGCTACACCTTC	CASSSKGVRYGYTF
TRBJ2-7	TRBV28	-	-	TGTGCCAGCAGTTTATCCGAGGGGGTAAAGCAGTACTTC	CASSLSEGVKQYF
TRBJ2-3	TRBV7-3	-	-	TGTGCCAGCAGCTTAAGGGGTGAGGTCACAGATACGCAGTATTTT	CASSLRGEVTDTQYF
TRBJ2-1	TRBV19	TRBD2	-	TGTGCCAGTAGTATTCCGACTAGCGGGATTGGTAAGAGCAATGAGCAGTTCTTC	CASSIPTSGIGKSNEQFF
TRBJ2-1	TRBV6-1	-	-	TGTGCCAGCAGGGAACTATATGGGGACCTCTCCTACAATGAGCAGTTCTTC	CASRELYGDLSYNEQFF
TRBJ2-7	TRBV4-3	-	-	TGCGCCAGCAGCCAAGATCTTTGGGACGAGCAGTACTTC	CASSQDLWDEQYF
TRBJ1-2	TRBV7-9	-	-	TGTGCCAGCAGCCCCGGAGGGGGGGCGGCTGGCTACACCTTC	CASSPGGGAAGYTF
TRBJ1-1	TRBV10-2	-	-	TGCGCCAGCAGGAGGGCCAGCCTTGAAGCTTTCTTT	CASRRASLEAFF
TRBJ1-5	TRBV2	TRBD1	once	TGTGCCAGCAACGATTACCCGGGACAGGGGAAGCCCCAGCATTTT	CASNDYPGQGKPQHF
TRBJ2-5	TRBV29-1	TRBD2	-	TGCAGCGTCGTAGTGGAGGGGACTAGCGTCGGGACCCAGTACTTC	CSVVVEGTSVGTQYF
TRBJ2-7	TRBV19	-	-	TGTGCCAGTAGGGGGAAGACGGCCAGCTACGAGCAGTACTTC	CASRGKTASYEQYF
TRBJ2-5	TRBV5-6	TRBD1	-	TGTGCCAGCAGCTTGCGGACAGGGGGCAGGGAGACCCAGTACTTC	CASSLRTGGRETQYF
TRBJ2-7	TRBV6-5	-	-	TGTGCCAGCAGTGGTATACAGGTGGGGCTCTACGAGCAGTACTTC	CASSGIQVGLYEQYF
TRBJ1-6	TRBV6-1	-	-	TGTGCCGGCAGTGAAAAGGCTGGCAGGGTGGGCTCACCCCTCCACTTT	CAGSEKAGRVGSPLHF
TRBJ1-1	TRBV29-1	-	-	TGCAGCGACAAGACAGGCTCGCCTTTCTTT	CSDKTGSPFF
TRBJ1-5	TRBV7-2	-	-	TGTGCCAGCAGCTGGCGCAGGGTTATCGGTCAGCCCCAGCATTTT	CASSWRRVIGQPQHF
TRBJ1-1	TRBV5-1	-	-	TGCGCCAGCCGACAACAATTAATGAACACTGAAGCTTTCTTT	CASRQQLMNTEAFF
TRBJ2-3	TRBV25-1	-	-	TGTGCCAGCATAGCTTCAGGAATAGGTCCTAGCACAGATACGCAGTATTTT	CASIASGIGPSTDTQYF
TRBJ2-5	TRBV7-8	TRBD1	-	TGTGCCAGCAGCTTAGCGCTCCAGGGGGCAGAGACCCAGTACTTC	CASSLALQGAETQYF
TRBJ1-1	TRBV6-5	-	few	TGTGCCAGCAGTTACTCCGAATCGGTGAACACTGAAGCTTTCTTT	CASSYSESVNTEAFF
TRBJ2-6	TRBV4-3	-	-	TGCGCCAGCAGCCAATTCTGGGTGGGGCGGTTTGGGGACTCTGGGGCCAACGTCCTGACTTTC	CASSQFWVGRFGDSGANVLTF
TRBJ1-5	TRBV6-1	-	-	TGTGCCAGCAGTGATAGAGCGAATAGCAATCAGCCCCAGCATTTT	CASSDRANSNQPQHF
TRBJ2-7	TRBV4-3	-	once	TGCGCCAGCAGCCAAGTGGCAGGGATGCCTACCGAGCAGTACTTC	CASSQVAGMPTEQYF
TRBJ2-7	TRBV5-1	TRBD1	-	TGCGCCAGCAGCTTGGCCGGACAGGGGCCCCTCTACGAGCAGTACTTC	CASSLAGQGPLYEQYF
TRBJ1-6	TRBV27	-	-	TGTGCCAGCAGTTTGCGCAGGTATAATTCACCCCTCCACTTT	CASSLRRYNSPLHF
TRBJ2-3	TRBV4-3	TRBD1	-	TGCGCCAGCAGCCAAGCATGGGACAGGCTGACAGATACGCAGTATTTT	CASSQAWDRLTDTQYF
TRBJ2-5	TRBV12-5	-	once	TGTGCTAGTGGAGACGGAAACCAAGAGACCCAGTACTTC	CASGDGNQETQYF
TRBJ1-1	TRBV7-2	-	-	TGTGCCAGCAGCTTACGGGGTAGGAACACTGAAGCTTTCTTT	CASSLRGRNTEAFF